This entry lists 23 T cell receptor beta chains sequenced from one sample in a study of shared clonotypes between healthy human individuals. Clones were read by immunoSEQ multiplex PCR, and TCRdb kept only the in-frame ones, dropping some. The sample contains about 2.4 million clones, roughly 93% of which appear only once. Sequencing was done on a sample of naive CD4+ T cells from PBMCs. Subset meaning: CD45RA+ positively selected. These receptors all stem from a man aged 18-30 years in good health. Some clones in this sample may be carry-over from other donors' samples.

Points on this clone: Other DNA sequences within the sample encode an identical CDR3. J is TRBJ2-7 and V is TRBV5-1, with D tentatively TRBD1 (5 bases). The CDR3 totals 13 residues. Germline-derived CDR1 and CDR2 are SGHRS and YFSETQ. Trimming removed 5 bases at V and 2 bases at J, with 11 bases between. The CDR3 reads CASRGQGTYEQYF. CDR3 nucleotide sequence: TGCGCCAGCAGGGGGCAGGGCACCTACGAGCAGTACTTC.

This chain uses TRBV18 with TRBJ1-5; no firm D call. Germline CDR1 KGHSH, CDR2 LQKENI. The CDR3 is made up of 13 amino acids. V lost 3 bases, J lost 7 bases, and 10 bases lay in between. The CDR3 DNA reads TGTGCCAGCTCACCGGGAGCAAAACAGCCCCAGCATTTT. Residues: CASSPGAKQPQHF.

The genes are TRBV11-3 and TRBJ2-1; 9 bases map to TRBD1. The CDR3 has 16 residues. Trimming took 3 bases from V and 6 from J; bases not matched to a gene: 9. Germline CDR1 SGHNT, CDR2 YENEEA. CDR3 loop: CASSLFVQGAGNEQFF. The DNA of the CDR3 is TGTGCCAGCAGCTTGTTCGTACAGGGGGCAGGCAATGAGCAGTTCTTC.

V is TRBV7-9 and J is TRBJ1-6; D is unresolved. Trimming took 4 bases from V and 9 from J, leaving 19 bases between them. The CDR3 length is 16 residues. Germline values: CDR1 SEHNR, CDR2 FQNEAQ (reference sequence). CDR3 bases: TGTGCCAGCAGCTCAGTCCAGATATGGGATGGTTCACCCCTCCACTTT. This translates into CASSSVQIWDGSPLHF. Drawing the rest from reference TRBV7-9 and TRBJ1-6, the complete variable domain is DTGVSQNPRHKITKRGQNVTFRCDPISEHNRLYWYRQTLGQGPEFLTYFQNEAQLEKSRLLSDRFSAERPKGSFSTLEIQRTEQGDSAMYLCASSSVQIWDGSPLHFGNGTRLTVT.

This clone was observed a single time. V gene TRBV30 combines with J gene TRBJ1-6, with unresolved D. From germline, CDR1 is GTSNPN and CDR2 SVGIG (reference sequence). The CDR3 is made up of 16 amino acids. V was shortened by 2 bases and J by 3 bases, with 14 bases between the two germline ends. The CDR3 coding sequence is TGTGCCTGGAGTACAATCGGAAGAGGCTATAATTCACCCCTCCACTTT. Protein product: CAWSTIGRGYNSPLHF. Full variable domain (rest looked up from reference TRBV30 and TRBJ1-6): SQTIHQWPATLVQPVGSPLSLECTVEGTSNPNLYWYRQAAGRGLQLLFYSVGIGQISSEVPQNLSASRPQDRQFILSSKKLLLSDSGFYLCAWSTIGRGYNSPLHFGNGTRLTVT.

The chain has TRBV28 and TRBJ2-3; D may correspond to TRBD1 or TRBD2 (5 bases each). Germline V lookup: CDR1 MDHEN, CDR2 SYDVKM. V lost 4 bases and J lost 4, with 15 bases in between. This CDR3 comprises 15 residues. CDR3 residues: CASSSAGTNSDTQYF. The CDR3 bases are TGTGCCAGCAGTTCAGCCGGGACCAATTCAGATACGCAGTATTTT.

V and J are TRBV27 and TRBJ2-1, with 8 bases aligning to TRBD2. The germline V gene has CDR1 MNHEY and CDR2 SMNVEV (reference sequence). V lost 3 bases to trimming and J lost 5 bases; unmatched junction nucleotides: 9. This CDR3 contains 16 residues. In DNA form, the CDR3 reads TGTGCCAGCAGTTTTGATGGCGGGAGGACCCACAATGAGCAGTTCTTC. This translates into CASSFDGGRTHNEQFF.

The chain links TRBV11-2 to TRBJ2-2; 11 nucleotides match TRBD2. V lost 4 bases to trimming and J lost 4 bases; unmatched junction nucleotides: 8. CDR3 length: 17 residues. Germline V lookup: CDR1 SGHAT, CDR2 FQNNGV. CDR3 DNA: TGTGCCAGCAGCTCACTCACTAGCGGGAGATCCACCGGGGAGCTGTTTTTT. Protein sequence: CASSSLTSGRSTGELFF.

This chain connects TRBV11-2 to TRBJ2-5; D possibly uses TRBD1 or TRBD2 (5 bases each). CDR3 size: 17 residues. Deletions cut 0 bases from V and 1 base from J, with 15 bases between. Germline V gene lookup returns CDR1 SGHAT and CDR2 FQNNGV. The CDR3: CASSLDGASRPQETQYF. For the CDR3, the DNA is TGTGCCAGCAGCTTAGATGGGGCTAGCAGGCCCCAAGAGACCCAGTACTTC.

The chain employs TRBV15 and TRBJ1-2; no firm D call. Trimming cost V 0 bases and J 8 bases, with 16 bases left between them. Germline CDR1 LNHNV, CDR2 YYDKDF (reference sequence). The CDR3 sequence is 15 residues long. The CDR3: CATSRDRVGGWGYTF. The DNA of the CDR3 is TGTGCCACCAGCAGAGATCGGGTTGGTGGTTGGGGCTACACCTTC.

In this sample, this clone turned up a few times. J is TRBJ2-3 and V is TRBV5-1, with 10 positions matching TRBD1. The V gene end was trimmed by 0 bases and the J gene end by 5 bases; junction bases not matched to a gene: 0. The CDR3 runs to 14 residues. Per the germline V gene, CDR1 is SGHRS and CDR2 is YFSETQ. The CDR3 spells CASSLGTGGDTQYF. CDR3 nucleotides: TGCGCCAGCAGCTTGGGGACAGGGGGAGATACGCAGTATTTT.

The genes are TRBV27 and TRBJ1-2; no firm D call. This CDR3 is built from 11 residues. Germline V gives CDR1 MNHEY, CDR2 SMNVEV (reference sequence). Trimming cost V 7 bases and J 2 bases, with 5 bases left between them. CDR3 in amino acids: CASKVNYGYTF. The CDR3 DNA is TGTGCCAGCAAGGTGAACTATGGCTACACCTTC.

This clone was counted once. V is TRBV10-3 and J is TRBJ2-7, with 7 nucleotides matching TRBD1. The V and J ends lost 4 bases and 7 bases, in that order; junction bases with no gene match: 10. There are 14 residues in the CDR3. In germline, CDR1 is ENHRY, CDR2 SYGVKD. CDR3 sequence: CAISVGSGGWEQYF. The CDR3 nucleotides are TGTGCCATCAGTGTGGGGTCAGGGGGTTGGGAGCAGTACTTC.

The chain is built from TRBV29-1 and TRBJ1-2; TRBD1 matches at 9 bases. CDR3 length: 15 residues. V was pared by 1 base and J by 6 bases, with 9 bases of the junction left unmatched. Germline V gene data show CDR1 as SQVTM and CDR2 as ANQGSEA. CDR3 nucleotides: TGCAGCGTTGAAGCCGGGACAGGGAGGATTAATGGCTACACCTTC. Protein: CSVEAGTGRINGYTF.

This chain joins TRBV15 and TRBJ2-7; the match to TRBD2 covers 9 bases. The germline gives CDR1 LNHNV, CDR2 YYDKDF (reference sequence). Trimming at V came to 8 bases and at J to 4 bases, leaving 9 bases not matched to a gene. CDR3 length: 14 amino acids. The CDR3 DNA reads TGTGCCACCCAAGCGGGGGGCGGTAGGTACGAGCAGTACTTC. It encodes CATQAGGGRYEQYF.

The chain links TRBV2 to TRBJ1-2, with TRBD1 identical over 7 bases. CDR1 and CDR2 (germline): SNHLY, FYNNEI. There are 13 residues in the CDR3. Trimming took 6 bases from V and 4 from J; bases not matched to a gene: 5. CDR3 bases: TGTGCCAGCAGCCCCGGGACAGCCTATGGCTACACCTTC. It codes for CASSPGTAYGYTF.

The V call is TRBV11-2, the J call TRBJ2-7; 14 nucleotides line up with TRBD2. J lost 2 bases, V lost 2 bases, and 5 bases had no gene match. The CDR3 contains 17 residues. CDR1 and CDR2 from the germline V gene are SGHAT and FQNNGV. The CDR3 bases are TGTGCCAGCAGCTTACGACTAGCGGGAGGGATAGCCTACGAGCAGTACTTC. Translation: CASSLRLAGGIAYEQYF.

In the case of this clone: Other DNA sequences within the sample encode an identical CDR3. This chain uses TRBV9 with TRBJ1-1; 8 nucleotides agree with TRBD1. CDR3 length: 15 amino acids. Germline V gives CDR1 SGDLS, CDR2 YYNGEE. The J segment lost 0 bases and the V segment lost 3 bases, leaving 4 bases of the junction unmatched. This chain's CDR3 is CASSAGTGVNTEAFF. CDR3 in DNA: TGTGCCAGCAGCGCAGGGACAGGTGTGAACACTGAAGCTTTCTTT.

CDR3 in DNA: TGTGCCAGCTCCCAGGGGGGGCAGTACGAGCAGTACTTC. Its translation is CASSQGGQYEQYF. The V and J genes are TRBV18 and TRBJ2-7; the D call may be TRBD1 or TRBD2 (7 bases each). Trimming stripped 6 bases from V and 4 bases from J, with 13 bases between. The germline gives CDR1 KGHSH, CDR2 LQKENI. The CDR3 extends over 13 amino acids.

This sequence joins TRBV11-3 and TRBJ2-1; TRBD2 might be the D (5 bases). The V and J ends lost 5 bases and 0 bases respectively, with 14 bases between them. Germline V gene sequence: CDR1 SGHNT, CDR2 YENEEA. This CDR3 is built from 16 residues. CDR3 in amino acids: CASSPVGAVSYNEQFF. CDR3 sequence (DNA): TGTGCCAGCAGCCCTGTGGGAGCGGTCTCCTACAATGAGCAGTTCTTC.

CDR3 in DNA: TGTGCCAGCAGCCTTGCTGACAGGGCTGGGGACACTGAAGCTTTCTTT. Protein: CASSLADRAGDTEAFF. The J gene is TRBJ1-1, the V gene TRBV2; 7 bases match TRBD1. After removal of 6 bases from V and 3 bases from J, the junction contained 13 bases not matched to a gene. Germline CDR1 reads SNHLY; CDR2 reads FYNNEI. The CDR3 consists of 16 residues.

This clone has a single count. This chain connects TRBV7-3 to TRBJ1-2, with 10 nucleotides matching TRBD1. Germline CDR1 SGHTA, CDR2 FQGTGA. The CDR3 is made up of 15 amino acids. V was pared by 5 bases and J by 4 bases, with 7 bases of the junction left unmatched. Here the CDR3 reads CASSPGQGVTYGYTF. CDR3 coding DNA: TGTGCCAGCAGCCCTGGACAGGGGGTGACCTATGGCTACACCTTC. Drawing the rest from reference TRBV7-3 and TRBJ1-2, the complete variable domain is GAGVSQTPSNKVTEKGKYVELRCDPISGHTALYWYRQSLGQGPEFLIYFQGTGAADDSGLPNDRFFAVRPEGSVSTLKIQRTERGDSAVYLCASSPGQGVTYGYTFGSGTRLTVV.

The chain couples TRBV4-2 to TRBJ2-1, with unresolved D. Germline V lookup: CDR1 LGHNA, CDR2 YNFKEQ. Deletions cut 4 bases from V and 0 bases from J, with 13 bases between. This CDR3 comprises 16 residues. Here the CDR3 reads CASSLDVPSSYNEQFF. The DNA of the CDR3 is TGTGCCAGCAGCCTCGACGTCCCTAGCTCCTACAATGAGCAGTTCTTC.